These 25 T cell receptor beta chains share one sample of origin, sequenced in a study of blood T cell repertoires in COVID-19. Produced via immunoSEQ multiplex PCR; TCRdb's table is partial and in-frame only. The table shows about 200,000 clones, with roughly 82% occurring only once. Sequencing was performed on peripheral blood. Source of these receptors: a woman in her forties with acute or convalescent COVID-19.

This clone was recorded only once. The chain carries TRBV6-5 and TRBJ1-2, with TRBD1 identical over 8 bases. V gave up 6 bases and J gave up 5 bases; unmatched junction bases: 11. Germline V lookup: CDR1 MNHEY, CDR2 SVGAGI. CDR3 length: 15 amino acids. Written as DNA, the CDR3 is TGTGCCAGCAGGACCAATGAGGGACAGGTATATGGCTACACCTTC. Amino acid sequence: CASRTNEGQVYGYTF.

The chain combines TRBV7-9 with TRBJ1-1; tentative D call: TRBD1 (6 bases). V was shortened by 5 bases and J by 6 bases, with 22 bases between the two germline ends. This CDR3 has 16 amino acids. Germline V lookup: CDR1 SEHNR, CDR2 FQNEAQ (reference sequence). The CDR3 protein is CASSRTAPGAEAEAFF. DNA of the CDR3: TGTGCCAGCAGCCGAACCGCCCCAGGGGCAGAGGCTGAAGCTTTCTTT. Full variable domain (rest looked up from reference TRBV7-9 and TRBJ1-1): DTGVSQNPRHKITKRGQNVTFRCDPISEHNRLYWYRQTLGQGPEFLTYFQNEAQLEKSRLLSDRFSAERPKGSFSTLEIQRTEQGDSAMYLCASSRTAPGAEAEAFFGQGTRLTVV.

The CDR3 region has the DNA TGTGCCACCCGACCCCTCCTCTCATGGGGCAAATACTCCGGAAACACCATATATTTT. Its translation: CATRPLLSWGKYSGNTIYF. The chain combines TRBV24-1 with TRBJ1-3, with D tentatively TRBD1 (5 bases). The CDR3 contains 19 residues. The germline gives CDR1 KGHDR, CDR2 SFDVKD. V lost 9 bases and J 4 bases, leaving 30 bases between the germline ends.

This chain joins TRBV6-2 or TRBV6-3 and TRBJ2-3; the D gene is possibly TRBD2 (7 bases). This CDR3 region has 14 residues. The germline V and J ends were trimmed by 4 bases and 3 bases, with 11 bases remaining between them. The V gene's germline CDR1 is MNHEY and CDR2 SVGEGT. The CDR3 loop reads CASSSGGFTDTQYF. In DNA form, the CDR3 reads TGTGCCAGCAGTTCGGGGGGCTTTACAGATACGCAGTATTTT.

This clone was detected only once. This chain connects TRBV5-6 to TRBJ2-7, with TRBD2 as a possible D gene (7 bases). Trimming removed 2 bases from V and 2 bases from J, with 11 bases in between. Germline V gene sequence: CDR1 SGHDT, CDR2 YYEEEE. This CDR3 is 14 amino acids long. CDR3 sequence reads: CASSFGGAAYEQYF. In DNA, the CDR3 is TGTGCCAGCAGCTTTGGGGGGGCAGCCTACGAGCAGTACTTC.

The count of this clone is one. The genes are TRBV6-5 and TRBJ1-2, with TRBD1 matching over 7 bases. Germline trimming cut 10 bases from V and 5 bases from J; bases unmatched to any gene: 10. The CDR3 is 13 residues long. Germline CDR1 reads MNHEY; CDR2 reads SVGAGI. The CDR3 bases are TGTGCCACCCTCAGGGGGGTGATGTATGGCTACACCTTC. It encodes CATLRGVMYGYTF.

In nucleotides, the CDR3 is TGTGCCAGCAGCCACGGGACTAGCGGGGTCTGGGAGACCCAGTACTTC. This encodes CASSHGTSGVWETQYF. The chain uses TRBV5-6 and TRBJ2-5; TRBD2 matches at 13 bases. V lost 4 bases and J lost 5; bases outside the gene matches: 8. Germline assignment: CDR1 SGHDT and CDR2 YYEEEE. The CDR3 loop spans 16 amino acids.

This clone was detected only a few times. The chain couples TRBV5-1 to TRBJ1-1, with D possibly being TRBD1 (6 bases). Germline V CDR1 and CDR2: SGHRS, YFSETQ. The CDR3 runs 15 residues. V lost 4 bases to trimming and J lost 0 bases, with 13 bases between them. Here the CDR3 DNA reads TGCGCCAGCAGCCCAAGAGGACAGATGAACACTGAAGCTTTCTTT. Protein: CASSPRGQMNTEAFF.

The chain couples TRBV12-5 to TRBJ2-7; D might be TRBD1 (6 bases). The length of the CDR3 is 13 residues. Trimming took off 6 bases at V and 4 bases at J, with 13 bases between the two ends. Germline V gene sequence: CDR1 LGHNT, CDR2 FRNRAP. CDR3 loop: CASGSGTTYEQYF. For the CDR3, the DNA is TGTGCTAGTGGCTCCGGGACAACGTACGAGCAGTACTTC.

This chain's CDR3 is CASSEFRAGASGANVLTF. The CDR3 DNA reads TGCGCCAGCAGTGAATTCCGAGCGGGGGCCTCTGGGGCCAACGTCCTGACTTTC. The genes are TRBV10-2 and TRBJ2-6; TRBD2 aligns across 8 bases. The CDR3 runs to 18 residues. Germline V gene sequence: CDR1 WSHSY, CDR2 SAAADI. The V and J ends lost 3 bases and 0 bases, in that order; junction bases with no gene match: 7.

The gene calls are TRBV5-1 and TRBJ1-1, with D maybe TRBD1 (6 bases). The germline gives CDR1 SGHRS, CDR2 YFSETQ. The CDR3 is 15 residues long. V lost 2 bases, J lost 1 base, and 12 bases lay in between. The CDR3 DNA reads TGCGCCAGCAGCTTATCAGGGGACAAGAACACTGAAGCTTTCTTT. It yields the protein CASSLSGDKNTEAFF.

The chain uses TRBV30 and TRBJ2-3; weak D call: TRBD2 (7 bases). The V and J ends lost 3 bases and 5 bases respectively, with 18 bases between them. The CDR3 has 15 amino acids. Per germline, CDR1 GTSNPN and CDR2 SVGIG (reference sequence). CDR3 sequence reads: CAWSGTGTGGDTQYF. The CDR3 nucleotides are TGTGCCTGGAGCGGAACAGGGACGGGAGGAGATACGCAGTATTTT.

The gene calls are TRBV5-1 and TRBJ1-2; the D gene is possibly TRBD1 (6 bases). Germline V lookup: CDR1 SGHRS, CDR2 YFSETQ. V lost 4 bases to trimming and J lost 1 base, with 8 bases between them. This CDR3 has 13 residues. The CDR3 coding sequence is TGCGCCAGCAGCCCGGACAGTAACTATGGCTACACCTTC. This sequence encodes CASSPDSNYGYTF.

This chain joins TRBV6-1 and TRBJ2-1; D gene ambiguous. Trimming pared 1 base from V and 8 bases from J, leaving 6 bases between. CDR3 length equals 12 residues. Germline V CDR1 and CDR2: MNHNS, SASEGT. The DNA for the CDR3 is TGTGCCAGCAGTGAAGTTAGAGATGAGCAGTTCTTC. Residues: CASSEVRDEQFF.

The chain links TRBV19 to TRBJ2-7; 9 bases fit TRBD1. V lost 1 base and J lost 3; bases outside the gene matches: 7. CDR3 length equals 16 residues. Germline V CDR1 and CDR2: LNHDA, SQIVND (reference sequence). The CDR3 is CASSIVGTGKFYEQYF. The CDR3 DNA reads as TGTGCCAGTAGTATAGTAGGGACAGGGAAGTTCTACGAGCAGTACTTC.

The V gene is TRBV7-6, the J gene TRBJ2-1; 10 bases map to TRBD2. Trimming took 2 bases from V and 0 from J; bases not matched to a gene: 13. CDR3 length: 20 residues. From germline, CDR1 is SGHVS and CDR2 FNYEAQ. The DNA of the CDR3 is TGTGCCAGCAGCTTAAGAGGAGGAGCGGGAGGGTCGAGCTCCTACAATGAGCAGTTCTTC. It specifies CASSLRGGAGGSSSYNEQFF.

The V call is TRBV10-3, the J call TRBJ2-2; TRBD2 might be the D (7 bases). Deletions cut 8 bases from V and 1 base from J, with 26 bases between. Germline CDR1 reads ENHRY; CDR2 reads SYGVKD. The CDR3 loop spans 19 amino acids. CDR3 amino acids: CAIWGGRGSGGRNTGELFF. CDR3 in DNA: TGTGCCATCTGGGGAGGGCGAGGATCGGGGGGCCGGAACACCGGGGAGCTGTTTTTT.

The rearrangement joins TRBV4-2 to TRBJ2-7, with TRBD2 matching over 11 bases. Germline CDR1 and CDR2: LGHNA and YNFKEQ. The V gene end was trimmed by 3 bases and the J gene end by 5 bases; junction bases not matched to a gene: 6. This CDR3 spans 15 amino acids. The CDR3 DNA reads TGTGCCAGCAGCCAGAGTAGCGGGGGGGCTCACGAGCAGTACTTC. Protein sequence: CASSQSSGGAHEQYF.

V usage is TRBV19 and J usage is TRBJ1-1; D call uncertain. Trimming shortened V by 2 bases and J by 1 base, and 8 bases separated the two germline ends. This CDR3 region has 14 residues. Germline V gene sequence: CDR1 LNHDA, CDR2 SQIVND (reference sequence). CDR3 protein: CASSIQAGNTEAFF. The CDR3 DNA sequence: TGTGCCAGTAGTATACAGGCGGGGAACACTGAAGCTTTCTTT.

This clone was counted a single time. The rearrangement links TRBV5-1 to TRBJ1-1, with a tentative D call TRBD1 (6 bases). With 2 bases removed from V and 0 bases from J, the gap between germline ends came to 11 bases. This CDR3 region has 15 residues. Germline V gives CDR1 SGHRS, CDR2 YFSETQ. CDR3 in amino acids: CASSFWTDMNTEAFF. For the CDR3, the DNA is TGCGCCAGCAGCTTTTGGACAGACATGAACACTGAAGCTTTCTTT. The complete variable domain, with remaining parts taken from reference TRBV5-1 and TRBJ1-1, reads KAGVTQTPRYLIKTRGQQVTLSCSPISGHRSVSWYQQTPGQGLQFLFEYFSETQRNKGNFPGRFSGRQFSNSRSEMNVSTLELGDSALYLCASSFWTDMNTEAFFGQGTRLTVV.

The chain links TRBV30 to TRBJ1-1; TRBD1 aligns across 10 bases. The CDR3 runs to 17 residues. V gave up 0 bases and J gave up 3 bases; unmatched junction bases: 10. Germline-derived CDR1 and CDR2 are GTSNPN and SVGIG (reference sequence). The CDR3 sequence is CAWSVVRDRGRYTEAFF. The CDR3 nucleotides are TGTGCCTGGAGTGTAGTCCGGGACAGGGGTCGGTACACTGAAGCTTTCTTT.

This clone has a single count. This chain links TRBV27 with TRBJ2-1; the D is unclear. Trimming cost V 5 bases and J 11 bases, with 19 bases left between them. CDR1 and CDR2 (germline): MNHEY, SMNVEV (reference sequence). The CDR3 loop spans 14 amino acids. CDR3: CASSTIPRFSKQFF. The CDR3 nucleotides read TGTGCCAGCAGTACAATCCCTAGATTCTCGAAGCAGTTCTTC.

This clone showed up just a few times. DNA for the CDR3: TGTGCCAGTAGCCCCGGCAGGGCCTATGGCTACACCTTC. As protein: CASSPGRAYGYTF. The chain is built from TRBV19 and TRBJ1-2; possible D gene TRBD1, 5 bases. The germline V gene has CDR1 LNHDA and CDR2 SQIVND (reference sequence). This CDR3 comprises 13 residues. Trimming stripped 6 bases from V and 4 bases from J, with 12 bases between.

The genes are TRBV24-1 and TRBJ2-3; 8 bases fit TRBD2. V was pared by 4 bases and J by 2 bases, with 7 bases of the junction left unmatched. The length of the CDR3 is 16 residues. The germline gives CDR1 KGHDR, CDR2 SFDVKD. This chain's CDR3 is CATSDPSGRFTDTQYF. CDR3 coding DNA: TGTGCCACCAGTGACCCTAGCGGGCGTTTCACAGATACGCAGTATTTT.

Only a few counts were recorded for this clone. The chain has TRBV6-6 and TRBJ2-7, with 7 bases identical to TRBD2. The ends lost 0 bases at V and 2 bases at J; junction bases unmatched: 4. CDR1 and CDR2 (germline): MNHNY, SVGAGI (reference sequence). This CDR3 region has 15 residues. The CDR3 loop reads CASSYSMGGTYEQYF. CDR3 in DNA: TGTGCCAGCAGTTACTCCATGGGGGGGACCTACGAGCAGTACTTC.